A selection of T cell receptor beta chains follows, all from one sample in a study of blood T cell repertoires in COVID-19. TCRdb's copy holds only in-frame clones and misses some; the assay was immunoSEQ multiplex PCR. The table has 150,000 to 200,000 clones, around 81% seen once. Source material: peripheral blood. These receptors were obtained from a woman between 40 and 55 years old with COVID-19, enrolled during active disease. Each CDR3 is given with its conserved first and last residue. A D gene is named only where the DNA matches it firmly. Where a row states a size, it is once, few, many or the class of an expanded clone; other rows omit it.

v_gene: TRBV6-5; j_gene: TRBJ2-7; d_gene: TRBD2; abundance: -; CDR3aa: CASRVTSQTYEQYF; CDR3nt: TGTGCCAGCAGAGTGACTAGCCAGACCTACGAGCAGTACTTC
v_gene: TRBV12-5; j_gene: TRBJ1-4; d_gene: -; abundance: -; CDR3aa: CASGFSSEKLFF; CDR3nt: TGTGCTAGTGGTTTTTCTTCCGAAAAACTGTTTTTT
v_gene: TRBV27; j_gene: TRBJ2-1; d_gene: TRBD1; abundance: -; CDR3aa: CASSFGQGSFYEQFF; CDR3nt: TGTGCCAGCAGTTTTGGACAGGGGTCGTTCTATGAGCAGTTCTTC
v_gene: TRBV3-1/TRBV3-2; j_gene: TRBJ2-1; d_gene: TRBD2; abundance: -; CDR3aa: CASSKLAGGRSYNEQFF; CDR3nt: TGTGCCAGCAGTAAACTAGCGGGAGGGCGTTCCTACAATGAGCAGTTCTTC
v_gene: TRBV6-2/TRBV6-3; j_gene: TRBJ2-3; d_gene: TRBD1; abundance: -; CDR3aa: CASSYADRGTQYF; CDR3nt: TGTGCCAGCAGTTACGCCGACAGGGGGACGCAGTATTTT
v_gene: TRBV6-5; j_gene: TRBJ1-1; d_gene: TRBD1; abundance: -; CDR3aa: CASSSGTGGTEAFF; CDR3nt: TGTGCCAGCAGTTCCGGGACAGGGGGCACTGAAGCTTTCTTT
v_gene: TRBV21-1; j_gene: TRBJ1-2; d_gene: -; abundance: many; CDR3aa: CASSKATANYGYTF; CDR3nt: TGTGCCAGCAGCAAAGCGACAGCCAACTATGGCTACACCTTC
v_gene: TRBV18; j_gene: TRBJ1-1; d_gene: TRBD1; abundance: once; CDR3aa: CASSPGTGYTEAFF; CDR3nt: TGTGCCAGCTCACCAGGGACAGGGTACACTGAAGCTTTCTTT
v_gene: TRBV7-9; j_gene: TRBJ1-1; d_gene: TRBD1; abundance: -; CDR3aa: CASSLWTGSMATRAEAFF; CDR3nt: TGTGCCAGCAGCTTATGGACAGGATCAATGGCAACTAGGGCTGAAGCTTTCTTT
v_gene: TRBV2; j_gene: TRBJ1-6; d_gene: -; abundance: -; CDR3aa: CASSDIKGGSPLHF; CDR3nt: TGTGCCAGCAGTGATATAAAGGGAGGTTCACCCCTCCACTTT
v_gene: TRBV10-2; j_gene: TRBJ2-2; d_gene: -; abundance: -; CDR3aa: CASSRQGYTGELFF; CDR3nt: TGCGCCAGCAGTCGTCAGGGGTACACCGGGGAGCTGTTTTTT
v_gene: TRBV28; j_gene: TRBJ1-5; d_gene: -; abundance: -; CDR3aa: CASSKYRDLGNQPQHF; CDR3nt: TGTGCCAGCAGCAAATACCGGGACTTGGGCAATCAGCCCCAGCATTTT
v_gene: TRBV4-2; j_gene: TRBJ2-2; d_gene: TRBD2; abundance: -; CDR3aa: CASSLELAGGRTGELFF; CDR3nt: TGTGCCAGCAGCCTGGAACTAGCGGGGGGCCGGACCGGGGAGCTGTTTTTT
v_gene: TRBV5-1; j_gene: TRBJ2-5; d_gene: -; abundance: -; CDR3aa: CASSRGTAQETQYF; CDR3nt: TGCGCCAGCAGCCGGGGGACAGCCCAAGAGACCCAGTACTTC
v_gene: TRBV7-9; j_gene: TRBJ2-7; d_gene: -; abundance: -; CDR3aa: CASSSVYYEQYF; CDR3nt: TGTGCCAGCAGCTCCGTTTACTACGAGCAGTACTTC
v_gene: TRBV11-2; j_gene: TRBJ2-1; d_gene: TRBD2; abundance: -; CDR3aa: CASSPRLAGDIYNEQFF; CDR3nt: TGTGCCAGCAGCCCCCGACTAGCGGGGGATATCTACAATGAGCAGTTCTTC
v_gene: TRBV14; j_gene: TRBJ2-1; d_gene: -; abundance: -; CDR3aa: CASRPSGYNYNEQFF; CDR3nt: TGTGCCAGCAGACCCTCAGGGTATAACTACAATGAGCAGTTCTTC
v_gene: TRBV19; j_gene: TRBJ1-3; d_gene: TRBD1; abundance: -; CDR3aa: CASSTHTGQHSGNTIYF; CDR3nt: TGTGCCAGTAGTACCCACACGGGACAGCACTCTGGAAACACCATATATTTT
v_gene: TRBV5-1; j_gene: TRBJ2-3; d_gene: TRBD2; abundance: -; CDR3aa: CASSLAGVADTQYF; CDR3nt: TGCGCCAGCAGCTTAGCGGGAGTTGCAGATACGCAGTATTTT
v_gene: TRBV3-1/TRBV3-2; j_gene: TRBJ2-3; d_gene: TRBD2; abundance: -; CDR3aa: CASSQDPPGLAGGRVDTQYF; CDR3nt: TGTGCCAGCAGCCAAGATCCACCGGGACTAGCGGGGGGCCGGGTAGATACGCAGTATTTT
v_gene: TRBV5-8; j_gene: TRBJ2-1; d_gene: -; abundance: -; CDR3aa: CASSLQGGSYNEQFF; CDR3nt: TGTGCCAGCAGCTTACAGGGGGGGTCCTACAATGAGCAGTTCTTC
v_gene: TRBV19; j_gene: TRBJ1-6; d_gene: -; abundance: -; CDR3aa: CASSMNREGSPLHF; CDR3nt: TGTGCCAGTAGTATGAACAGGGAAGGCTCACCCCTCCACTTT
v_gene: TRBV5-1; j_gene: TRBJ1-2; d_gene: -; abundance: few; CDR3aa: CASSLAGDGYTF; CDR3nt: TGCGCCAGCAGCTTGGCGGGGGATGGCTACACCTTC
v_gene: TRBV5-1; j_gene: TRBJ2-7; d_gene: -; abundance: -; CDR3aa: CASSMMTGVSYEQYF; CDR3nt: TGCGCCAGCAGCATGATGACAGGTGTATCCTACGAGCAGTACTTC
v_gene: TRBV19; j_gene: TRBJ2-2; d_gene: -; abundance: -; CDR3aa: CASSPPPGELFF; CDR3nt: TGTGCCAGTAGCCCCCCTCCCGGGGAGCTGTTTTTT
v_gene: TRBV19; j_gene: TRBJ1-5; d_gene: TRBD1; abundance: -; CDR3aa: CATSRGHNQPQHF; CDR3nt: TGTGCCACCAGCAGGGGGCACAATCAGCCCCAGCATTTT
v_gene: TRBV7-7; j_gene: TRBJ2-5; d_gene: TRBD2; abundance: -; CDR3aa: CASSLVTSEGLQETQYF; CDR3nt: TGTGCTAGCAGCTTAGTTACTAGCGAGGGGTTACAAGAGACCCAGTACTTC
v_gene: TRBV28; j_gene: TRBJ1-1; d_gene: TRBD1; abundance: -; CDR3aa: CASSRQGLGTEAFF; CDR3nt: TGTGCCAGCAGTAGACAGGGGCTAGGTACTGAAGCTTTCTTT
v_gene: TRBV28; j_gene: TRBJ2-1; d_gene: -; abundance: -; CDR3aa: CASSISQYNEQFF; CDR3nt: TGTGCCAGCAGTATTAGCCAGTACAATGAGCAGTTCTTC
v_gene: TRBV28; j_gene: TRBJ1-5; d_gene: TRBD1; abundance: -; CDR3aa: CASSALGQYNQPQHF; CDR3nt: TGTGCCAGCAGTGCCCTGGGACAGTACAATCAGCCCCAGCATTTT
v_gene: TRBV28; j_gene: TRBJ1-6; d_gene: -; abundance: -; CDR3aa: CASSLGARVNSPLHF; CDR3nt: TGTGCCAGCAGTTTAGGGGCCCGGGTTAATTCACCCCTCCACTTT